This passage covers 2 T cell receptor beta chains from one sample sequenced in a study of cytomegalovirus exposure and HLA in healthy donors (dated by TCRdb to about 2017). The library was prepared using the immunoSEQ multiplex PCR assay. The multiplex PCR relied on a mix of 60 forward primers for TCR Vbeta segments and 13 reverse primers for TCR Jbeta segments. In its TCRdb copy, this immuneACCESS table keeps in-frame sequences only and misses some clones. Where compared with another copy, unresolved V genes explain less than half of these, and the others have no known cause. The sample profile shows roughly 70,000 clones; roughly four fifths of them were found once. 1.9% of the sample comes from the top ten. The source material was PBMCs. The receptors stem from a man aged 18-30 years in good health and CMV-seronegative.

The chain has TRBV6-5 and TRBJ2-1; 8 bases fit TRBD1. Per germline, CDR1 MNHEY and CDR2 SVGAGI. V trimming: 6 bases; J trimming: 4 bases; junction bases outside the gene matches: 2. The CDR3 covers 13 residues. The chain's CDR3 is CASRWDRYNEQFF. CDR3 DNA sequence: TGTGCCAGCAGATGGGACAGGTACAATGAGCAGTTCTTC.

V gene TRBV7-8 combines with J gene TRBJ2-7, with 15 bases identical to TRBD2. The CDR3 is made up of 18 amino acids. The germline V gene encodes CDR1 SGHVS and CDR2 FQNEAQ. Germline trimming cut 5 bases from V and 2 bases from J; bases unmatched to any gene: 10. The CDR3 DNA reads TGTGCCAGCAGCCCCGGGGGACTAGCGGGAGGTCACGCCTACGAGCAGTACTTC. This encodes CASSPGGLAGGHAYEQYF. The complete variable domain, with remaining parts taken from reference TRBV7-8 and TRBJ2-7, reads GAGVSQSPRYKVAKRGQDVALRCDPISGHVSLFWYQQALGQGPEFLTYFQNEAQLDKSGLPSDRFFAERPEGSVSTLKIQRTQQEDSAVYLCASSPGGLAGGHAYEQYFGPGTRLTVT.